Following are 3 T cell receptor beta chains from one sample sequenced in a study of T cells after posttransplantation cyclophosphamide. The assay was immunoSEQ multiplex PCR, and TCRdb's table has in-frame clones only and misses some. The sample lists 2,500 to 3,500 clones, about 56% occurring once. Busulfan-fludarabine conditioning, marrow transplant, and cyclophosphamide on days +3 and +4 were administered. Sample: PBMCs, taken 30 days after allogeneic stem cell transplant with posttransplant cyclophosphamide. These TCRs come from a male patient in his sixties who received an allogeneic stem cell transplant from a related donor and was CMV-positive. Some T cells may originate from the graft donor.

The chain has TRBV4-2 and TRBJ2-3; TRBD1 aligns across 8 bases. The germline gives CDR1 LGHNA, CDR2 YNFKEQ. Unmatched junction bases numbered 2, after V lost 0 bases and J lost 9 bases. CDR3 size: 13 residues. The CDR3 sequence is CASSQETGVTQYF. The CDR3 DNA reads TGTGCCAGCAGCCAAGAGACAGGGGTGACGCAGTATTTT.

The chain employs TRBV19 and TRBJ2-1; 10 nucleotides line up with TRBD2. The CDR3 runs to 16 residues. V lost 3 bases to trimming and J lost 0 bases; unmatched junction nucleotides: 2. Germline CDR1 reads LNHDA; CDR2 reads SQIVND (reference sequence). The CDR3 DNA reads as TGTGCCAGTAGTATTATAGCGGGAGGCTCCTACAATGAGCAGTTCTTC. This gives the protein CASSIIAGGSYNEQFF. The whole variable domain, remainder taken from reference TRBV19 and TRBJ2-1, is DGGITQSPKYLFRKEGQNVTLSCEQNLNHDAMYWYRQDPGQGLRLIYYSQIVNDFQKGDIAEGYSVSREKKESFPLTVTSAQKNPTAFYLCASSIIAGGSYNEQFFGPGTRLTVL.

By sample share, this clone is large. The V gene is TRBV6-1, the J gene TRBJ1-3, with 9 positions matching TRBD1. This CDR3 is 13 amino acids long. Per the germline V gene, CDR1 is MNHNS and CDR2 is SASEGT. V shed 5 bases, J shed 8 bases, and the junction held 4 bases outside the gene matches. CDR3 residues: CASSMTGGYTIYF. In nucleotides, the CDR3 is TGTGCCAGCAGTATGACAGGGGGATACACCATATATTTT.